What follows describes a single T cell receptor beta chain. Its target is not known. All donors comprised healthy Caucasians. The source of the sample is a study of identical twins. General study results and limits: Abundant beta clonotypes from cord blood bore fewer insertions; memory repertoires lacked this pattern.

The CDR3 contains 15 residues. V lost 2 bases, J lost 5 bases, and 12 bases lay in between. The germline gives CDR1 SEHNR, CDR2 FQNEAQ (reference sequence). TCRdb passed the 5' RACE reads through MiXCR, listing each CDR3 protein once. The data hold under 1 million distinct CDR3 sequences, with over 9% observed a single time. This sample also belongs to another study, concerning yellow fever vaccine responses in identical twins.

This receptor was identified in a woman aged 18-35 years in good health. J is TRBJ2-2 and V is TRBV7-9; D is unresolved. The sequenced sample was PBMCs. The DNA of the CDR3 is TGTGCCAGCAGCTTACTAGGGAATCCTACCGGGGAGCTGTTTTTT. Translated, it gives CASSLLGNPTGELFF. The entire variable domain, with the rest obtained from reference TRBV7-9 and TRBJ2-2, is as follows: DTGVSQNPRHKITKRGQNVTFRCDPISEHNRLYWYRQTLGQGPEFLTYFQNEAQLEKSRLLSDRFSAERPKGSFSTLEIQRTEQGDSAMYLCASSLLGNPTGELFFGEGSRLTVL.